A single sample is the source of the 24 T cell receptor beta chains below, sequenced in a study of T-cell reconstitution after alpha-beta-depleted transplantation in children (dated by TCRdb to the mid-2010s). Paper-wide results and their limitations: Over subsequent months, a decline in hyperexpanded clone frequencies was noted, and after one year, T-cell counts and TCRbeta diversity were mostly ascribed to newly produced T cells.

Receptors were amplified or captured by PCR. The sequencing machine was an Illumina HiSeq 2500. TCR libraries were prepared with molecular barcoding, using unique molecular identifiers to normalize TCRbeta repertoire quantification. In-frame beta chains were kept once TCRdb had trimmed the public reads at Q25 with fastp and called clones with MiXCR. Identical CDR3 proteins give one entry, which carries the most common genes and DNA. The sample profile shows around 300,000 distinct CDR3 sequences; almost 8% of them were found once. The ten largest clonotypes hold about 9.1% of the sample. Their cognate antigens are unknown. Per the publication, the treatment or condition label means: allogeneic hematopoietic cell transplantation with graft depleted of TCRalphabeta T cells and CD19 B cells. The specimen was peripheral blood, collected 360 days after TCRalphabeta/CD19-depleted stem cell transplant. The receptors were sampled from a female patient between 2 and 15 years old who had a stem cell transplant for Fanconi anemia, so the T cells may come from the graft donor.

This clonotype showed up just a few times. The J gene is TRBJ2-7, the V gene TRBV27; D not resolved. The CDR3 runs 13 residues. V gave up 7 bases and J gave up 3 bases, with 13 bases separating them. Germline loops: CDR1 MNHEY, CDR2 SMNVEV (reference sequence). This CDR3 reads CASTFQHGYEQYF. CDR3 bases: TGTGCCAGCACGTTTCAACACGGCTACGAGCAGTACTTC.

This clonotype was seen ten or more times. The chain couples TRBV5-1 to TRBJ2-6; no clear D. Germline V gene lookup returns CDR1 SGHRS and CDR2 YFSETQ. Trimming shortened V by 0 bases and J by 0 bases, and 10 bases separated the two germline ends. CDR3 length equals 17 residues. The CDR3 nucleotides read TGCGCCAGCAGCTTGGTGCCGATTTTCTCTGGGGCCAACGTCCTGACTTTC. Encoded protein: CASSLVPIFSGANVLTF.

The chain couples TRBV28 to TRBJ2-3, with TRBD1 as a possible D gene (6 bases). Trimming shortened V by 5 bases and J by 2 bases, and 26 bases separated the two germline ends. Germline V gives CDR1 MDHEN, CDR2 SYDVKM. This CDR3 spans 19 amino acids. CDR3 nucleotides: TGTGCCAGCAGTCCAGGCCTAAAGGGACACCCGGTCCTCACAGATACGCAGTATTTT. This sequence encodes CASSPGLKGHPVLTDTQYF.

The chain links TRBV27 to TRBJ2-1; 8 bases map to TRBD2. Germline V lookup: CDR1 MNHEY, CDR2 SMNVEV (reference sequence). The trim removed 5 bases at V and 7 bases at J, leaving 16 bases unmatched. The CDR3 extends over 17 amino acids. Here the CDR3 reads CASSPQPGRGAPNEQFF. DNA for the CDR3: TGTGCCAGCAGTCCCCAGCCCGGGCGGGGGGCCCCGAATGAGCAGTTCTTC.

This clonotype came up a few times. The CDR3 coding sequence is TGTGCCACCAGCAGAGCCAGGGCCGGTACGCAGTATTTT. Amino acid sequence: CATSRARAGTQYF. The rearrangement joins TRBV15 to TRBJ2-3; D is perhaps TRBD1 (5 bases). CDR3 length: 13 residues. V lost 1 base, J lost 8 bases, and 10 bases lay in between. Germline V gene data show CDR1 as LNHNV and CDR2 as YYDKDF (reference sequence).

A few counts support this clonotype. CDR3 sequence: CASSPVASGGNEQFF. The CDR3 nucleotides are TGTGCCAGCTCACCCGTGGCTAGCGGGGGCAACGAGCAGTTCTTC. The V and J genes are TRBV18 and TRBJ2-1; 10 positions match TRBD2. The CDR3 totals 15 residues. Germline V CDR1 and CDR2: KGHSH, LQKENI. The ends lost 3 bases at V and 10 bases at J; junction bases unmatched: 9.

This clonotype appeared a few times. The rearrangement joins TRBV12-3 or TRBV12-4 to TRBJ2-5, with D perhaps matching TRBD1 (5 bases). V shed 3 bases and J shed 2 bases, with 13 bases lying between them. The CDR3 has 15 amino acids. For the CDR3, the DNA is TGTGCCAGCAGTTTGGGGCTGGGAAGACAAGAGACCCAGTACTTC. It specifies CASSLGLGRQETQYF.

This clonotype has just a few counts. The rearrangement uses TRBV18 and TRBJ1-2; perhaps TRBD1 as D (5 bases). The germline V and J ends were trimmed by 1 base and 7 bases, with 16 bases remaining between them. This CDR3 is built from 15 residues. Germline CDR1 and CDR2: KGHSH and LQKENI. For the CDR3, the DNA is TGTGCCAGCTCACCACTAGCCGGGGACGGGAGTGGCTACACCTTC. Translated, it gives CASSPLAGDGSGYTF.

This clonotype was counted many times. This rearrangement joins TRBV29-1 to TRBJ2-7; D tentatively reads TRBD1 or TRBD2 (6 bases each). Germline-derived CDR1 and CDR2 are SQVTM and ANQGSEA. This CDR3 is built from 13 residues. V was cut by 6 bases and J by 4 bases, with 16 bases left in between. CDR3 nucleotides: TGCAGCGTCGCAGTAGGGGGGCATTACGAGCAGTACTTC. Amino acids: CSVAVGGHYEQYF.

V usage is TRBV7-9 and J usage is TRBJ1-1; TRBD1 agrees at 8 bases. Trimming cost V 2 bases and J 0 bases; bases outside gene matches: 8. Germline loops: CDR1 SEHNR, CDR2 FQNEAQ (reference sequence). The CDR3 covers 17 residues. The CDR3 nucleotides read TGTGCCAGCAGCTTACGGGGTGGGACAGGCATGAACACTGAAGCTTTCTTT. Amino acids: CASSLRGGTGMNTEAFF.

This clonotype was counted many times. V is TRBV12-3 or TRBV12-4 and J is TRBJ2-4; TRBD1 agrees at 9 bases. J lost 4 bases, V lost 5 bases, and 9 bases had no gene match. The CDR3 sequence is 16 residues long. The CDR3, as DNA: TGTGCCAGCAGTGTGCCGGGACAGGGAAGGAAAAACATTCAGTACTTC. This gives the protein CASSVPGQGRKNIQYF.

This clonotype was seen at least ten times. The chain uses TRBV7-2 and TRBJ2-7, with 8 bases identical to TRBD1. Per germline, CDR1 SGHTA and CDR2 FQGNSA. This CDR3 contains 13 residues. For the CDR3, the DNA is TGTGCCAGCAGCTTAGATGCAGGACAGGGTTTCTTCGTC. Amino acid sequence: CASSLDAGQGFFV.

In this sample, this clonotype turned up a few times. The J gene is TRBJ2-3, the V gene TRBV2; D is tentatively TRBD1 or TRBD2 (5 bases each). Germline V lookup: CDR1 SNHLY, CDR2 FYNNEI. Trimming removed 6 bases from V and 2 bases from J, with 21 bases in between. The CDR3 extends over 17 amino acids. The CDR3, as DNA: TGTGCCAGCAGACGAAAAATAACCGGGACCCACACAGATACGCAGTATTTT. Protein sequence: CASRRKITGTHTDTQYF.

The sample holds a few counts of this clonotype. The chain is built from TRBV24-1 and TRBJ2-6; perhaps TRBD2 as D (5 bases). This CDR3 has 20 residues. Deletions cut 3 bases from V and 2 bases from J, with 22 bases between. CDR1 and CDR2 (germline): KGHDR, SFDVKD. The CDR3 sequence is CATSDPAAGTAYTGANVLTF. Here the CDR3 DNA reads TGTGCCACCAGTGATCCTGCGGCGGGCACAGCCTACACTGGGGCCAACGTCCTGACTTTC.

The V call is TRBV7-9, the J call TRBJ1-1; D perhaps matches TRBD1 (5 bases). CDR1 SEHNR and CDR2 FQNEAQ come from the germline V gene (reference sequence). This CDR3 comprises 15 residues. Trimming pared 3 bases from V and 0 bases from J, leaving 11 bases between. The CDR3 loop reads CASSFTGFLNTEAFF. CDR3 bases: TGTGCCAGCAGCTTCACAGGTTTCTTGAACACTGAAGCTTTCTTT.

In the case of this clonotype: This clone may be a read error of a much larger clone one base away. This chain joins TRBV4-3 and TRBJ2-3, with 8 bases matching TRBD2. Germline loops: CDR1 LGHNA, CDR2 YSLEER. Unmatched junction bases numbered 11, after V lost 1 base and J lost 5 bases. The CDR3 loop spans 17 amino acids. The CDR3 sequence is CASSQGPSSGAVDTQYF. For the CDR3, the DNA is TGCGCCAGCAGCCAAGGTCCTAGTAGCGGGGCCGTAGATACGCAGTATTTT.

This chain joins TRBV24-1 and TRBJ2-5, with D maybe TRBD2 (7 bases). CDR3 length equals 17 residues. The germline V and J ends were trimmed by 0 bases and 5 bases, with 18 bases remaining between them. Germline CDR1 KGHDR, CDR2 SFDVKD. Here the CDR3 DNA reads TGTGCCACCAGTGATTTGCGAGGGGGGGTAGGACGGGAGACCCAGTACTTC. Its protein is CATSDLRGGVGRETQYF.

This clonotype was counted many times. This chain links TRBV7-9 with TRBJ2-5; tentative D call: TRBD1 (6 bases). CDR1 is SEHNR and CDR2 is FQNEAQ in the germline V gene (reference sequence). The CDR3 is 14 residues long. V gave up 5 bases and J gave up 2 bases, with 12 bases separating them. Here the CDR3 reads CASSLWTVQETQYF. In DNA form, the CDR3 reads TGTGCCAGCAGCCTCTGGACAGTTCAAGAGACCCAGTACTTC. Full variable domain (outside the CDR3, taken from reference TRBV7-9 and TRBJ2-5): DTGVSQNPRHKITKRGQNVTFRCDPISEHNRLYWYRQTLGQGPEFLTYFQNEAQLEKSRLLSDRFSAERPKGSFSTLEIQRTEQGDSAMYLCASSLWTVQETQYFGPGTRLLVL.

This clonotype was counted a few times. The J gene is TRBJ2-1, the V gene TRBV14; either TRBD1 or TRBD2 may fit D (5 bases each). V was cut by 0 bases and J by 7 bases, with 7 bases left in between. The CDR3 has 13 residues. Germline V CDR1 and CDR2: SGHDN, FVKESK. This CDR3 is CASSQEWGNEQFF. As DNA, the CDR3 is TGTGCCAGCAGCCAAGAGTGGGGGAATGAGCAGTTCTTC.

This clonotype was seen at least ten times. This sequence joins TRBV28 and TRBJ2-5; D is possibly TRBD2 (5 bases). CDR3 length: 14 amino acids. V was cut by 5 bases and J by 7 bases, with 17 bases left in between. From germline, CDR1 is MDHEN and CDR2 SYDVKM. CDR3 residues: CASSPYASWRTQYF. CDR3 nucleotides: TGTGCCAGCAGTCCGTATGCTAGCTGGAGGACCCAGTACTTC. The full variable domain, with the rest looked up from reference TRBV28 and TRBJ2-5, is DVKVTQSSRYLVKRTGEKVFLECVQDMDHENMFWYRQDPGLGLRLIYFSYDVKMKEKGDIPEGYSVSREKKERFSLILESASTNQTSMYLCASSPYASWRTQYFGPGTRLLVL.

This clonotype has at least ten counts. The CDR3 DNA reads as TGCAGTGCTAGGGGACTAGTCACAGATACGCAGTATTTT. Translating gives CSARGLVTDTQYF. The chain joins TRBV20-1 to TRBJ2-3; 8 bases match TRBD2. The germline gives CDR1 DFQATT, CDR2 SNEGSKA (reference sequence). The junction had 1 base not matched to a gene; V was cut back by 3 bases and J by 2 bases. This CDR3 comprises 13 residues.

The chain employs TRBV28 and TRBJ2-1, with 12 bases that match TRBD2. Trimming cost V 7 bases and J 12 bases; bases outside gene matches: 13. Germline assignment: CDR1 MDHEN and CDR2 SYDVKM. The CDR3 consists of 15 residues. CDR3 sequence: CASIALAGGPSRQFF. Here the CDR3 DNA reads TGTGCCAGCATCGCCCTAGCGGGGGGGCCTAGCAGGCAGTTCTTC. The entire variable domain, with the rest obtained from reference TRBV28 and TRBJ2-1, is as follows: DVKVTQSSRYLVKRTGEKVFLECVQDMDHENMFWYRQDPGLGLRLIYFSYDVKMKEKGDIPEGYSVSREKKERFSLILESASTNQTSMYLCASIALAGGPSRQFFGPGTRLTVL.

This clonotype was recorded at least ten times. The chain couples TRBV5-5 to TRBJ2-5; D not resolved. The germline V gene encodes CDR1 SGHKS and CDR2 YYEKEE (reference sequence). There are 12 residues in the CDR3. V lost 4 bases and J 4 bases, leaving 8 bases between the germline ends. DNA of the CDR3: TGTGCCAGCAGCCAGAACACAGAGACCCAGTACTTC. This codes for CASSQNTETQYF.

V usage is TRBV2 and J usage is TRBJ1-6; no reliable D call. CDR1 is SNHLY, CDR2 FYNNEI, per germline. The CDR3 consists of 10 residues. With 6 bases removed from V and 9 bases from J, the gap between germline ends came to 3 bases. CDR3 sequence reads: CASSPSPLHF. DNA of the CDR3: TGTGCCAGCAGCCCTTCACCCCTCCACTTT.